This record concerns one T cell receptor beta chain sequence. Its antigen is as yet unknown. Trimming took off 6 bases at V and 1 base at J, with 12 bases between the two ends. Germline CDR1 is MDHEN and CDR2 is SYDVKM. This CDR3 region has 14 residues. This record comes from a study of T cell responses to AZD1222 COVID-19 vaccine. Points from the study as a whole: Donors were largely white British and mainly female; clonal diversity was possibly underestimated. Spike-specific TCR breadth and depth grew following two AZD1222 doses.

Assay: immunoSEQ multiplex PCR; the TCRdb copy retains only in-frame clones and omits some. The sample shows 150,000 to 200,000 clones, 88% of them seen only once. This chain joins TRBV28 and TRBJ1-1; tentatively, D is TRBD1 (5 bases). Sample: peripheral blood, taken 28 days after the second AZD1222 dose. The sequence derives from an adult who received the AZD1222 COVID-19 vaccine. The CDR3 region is CASSRRTGNTEAFF. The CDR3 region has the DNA TGTGCCAGCAGCAGAAGAACAGGGAACACTGAAGCTTTCTTT. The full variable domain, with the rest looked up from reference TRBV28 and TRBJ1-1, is DVKVTQSSRYLVKRTGEKVFLECVQDMDHENMFWYRQDPGLGLRLIYFSYDVKMKEKGDIPEGYSVSREKKERFSLILESASTNQTSMYLCASSRRTGNTEAFFGQGTRLTVV.